This note documents a single T cell receptor beta chain sequence. Germline trimming cut 7 bases from V and 1 base from J; bases unmatched to any gene: 9. CDR3 length: 17 amino acids. Germline V CDR1 and CDR2: SGHAT, FQNNGV. Those enrolled, adults aged roughly 18 to 100 years, came from about 24 US areas. Grouping used clinical history reported by participants in a survey and questionnaire. As handled by the study authors: Reference gene primer amplification gave estimated nucleated cell counts. The assay was immunoSEQ multiplex PCR, and TCRdb's table has in-frame clones only and misses some. That table is the source of V, J and clone size, and D and trimming were worked out from the DNA. Found here are 200,000 or so clones, approximately 88% of them singletons; the top ten hold roughly 3.7%. These data originate in a study of blood T cell repertoires in COVID-19. Overall study context: Sites in the United States, Italy and Spain provided acute and convalescent COVID-19 samples.

The sample taken for sequencing was PBMCs or T cells enriched from blood (not recorded which). This TCR derives from a woman younger than 45 who had been exposed to COVID-19. This chain links TRBV11-2 with TRBJ2-5, with 13 bases aligning to TRBD2. The CDR3: CASILAGTSGAQETQYF. DNA for the CDR3: TGTGCCAGCATCCTCGCGGGGACTAGCGGGGCCCAAGAGACCCAGTACTTC.